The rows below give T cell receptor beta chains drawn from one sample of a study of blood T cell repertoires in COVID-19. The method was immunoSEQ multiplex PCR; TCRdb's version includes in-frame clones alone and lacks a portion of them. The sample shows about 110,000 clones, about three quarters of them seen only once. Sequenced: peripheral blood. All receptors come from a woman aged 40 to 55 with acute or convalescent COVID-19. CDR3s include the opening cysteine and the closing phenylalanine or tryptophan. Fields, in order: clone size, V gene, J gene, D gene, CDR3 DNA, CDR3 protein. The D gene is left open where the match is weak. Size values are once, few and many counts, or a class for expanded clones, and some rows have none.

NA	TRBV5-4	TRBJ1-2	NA	TGTGCCAGCAGCTTGAGGGAGGACAACTATGGCTACACCTTC	CASSLREDNYGYTF
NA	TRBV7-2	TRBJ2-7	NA	TGTGCCAGCAGCTTAGTCGGGGATGTCCTCTCCTACGAGCAGTACTTC	CASSLVGDVLSYEQYF
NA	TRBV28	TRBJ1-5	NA	TGTGCCACCAATGGCCGGGGTACCAATCAGCCCCAGCATTTT	CATNGRGTNQPQHF
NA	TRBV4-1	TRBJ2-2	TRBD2	TGCGCCAGCAGCCAGCTAGCGGATAACACCGGGGAGCTGTTTTTT	CASSQLADNTGELFF
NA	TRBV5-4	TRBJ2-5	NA	TGTGCCAGCAGCTTGGCAGGAAAAGAGACCCAGTACTTC	CASSLAGKETQYF
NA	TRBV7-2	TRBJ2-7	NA	TGTGCCAGCAGCCCCTACAGCTCCTACGAGCAGTACTTC	CASSPYSSYEQYF
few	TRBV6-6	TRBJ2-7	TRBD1	TGTGCCAGCAGGCGGGGGACAGGGGCTTACGAGCAGTACTTC	CASRRGTGAYEQYF
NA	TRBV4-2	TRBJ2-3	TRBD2	TGTGCCAGCAGCCAAGGGACTAGCGAGACAGATACGCAGTATTTT	CASSQGTSETDTQYF
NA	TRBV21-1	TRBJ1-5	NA	TGTGCCAGCAGATTGGGACAGGGGAAATCGTATAGCAATCAGCCCCAGCATTTT	CASRLGQGKSYSNQPQHF
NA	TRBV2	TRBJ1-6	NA	TGTGCCAGCAGTGTGCGCGGGGAAAATTCACCCCTCCACTTT	CASSVRGENSPLHF
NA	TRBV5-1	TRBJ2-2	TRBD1	TGCGCCAGCAGCGGCGGACAGGGGGTCGGGGAGCTGTTTTTT	CASSGGQGVGELFF
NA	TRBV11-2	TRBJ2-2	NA	TGTGCCAGCAGCTTAGGGGCAAGGAGGGTGCCCGGGGAGCTGTTTTTT	CASSLGARRVPGELFF
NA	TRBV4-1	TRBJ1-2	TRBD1	TGCGCCAGCAGCCAAATGACAGGGATCTATGGCTACACCTTC	CASSQMTGIYGYTF
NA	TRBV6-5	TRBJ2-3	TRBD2	TGTGCCAGCAGTCCTAGCGGGGGGGGAGATACGCAGTATTTT	CASSPSGGGDTQYF
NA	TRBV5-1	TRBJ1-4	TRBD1	TGCGCCAGCAAAACCGGGACAGCTAATGAAAAACTGTTTTTT	CASKTGTANEKLFF
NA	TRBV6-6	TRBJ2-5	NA	TGTGCCAGCACCAGCACAGGGTATCGCCAAGAGACCCAGTACTTC	CASTSTGYRQETQYF
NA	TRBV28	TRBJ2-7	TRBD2	TGTGCCAGCAGCGAAGCGGGGGGGGAGACTTACTACGAGCAGTACTTC	CASSEAGGETYYEQYF
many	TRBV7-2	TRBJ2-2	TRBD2	TGTGCCAGCTCTTTCAAGCGGGGGGACACCGGGGAGCTGTTTTTT	CASSFKRGDTGELFF
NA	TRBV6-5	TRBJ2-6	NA	TGTGCCAGCAGCGACTCAACCTCTGGGGCCAACGTCCTGACTTTC	CASSDSTSGANVLTF
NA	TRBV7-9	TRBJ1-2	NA	TGTGCCAGCAGCTTGGGGGCAGGGGACTATGGCTACACCTTC	CASSLGAGDYGYTF